The next 24 T cell receptor beta chains were all read from a single sample in a study of shared clonotypes between healthy human individuals. Libraries were prepared by immunoSEQ multiplex PCR; TCRdb keeps only in-frame clonotypes and omits some of them. The repertoire includes roughly 300,000 clones, about 73% of them detected once, and over 9.5% sits in the top ten. Sequencing was performed on memory CD4+ T cells sorted from blood. Noted subset: CD45RA-negative fraction. These receptors originate from a man aged 30 to 39 in good health.

The chain couples TRBV5-1 to TRBJ2-1; D may be TRBD1 (5 bases). The CDR3 spans 14 residues. Germline loops: CDR1 SGHRS, CDR2 YFSETQ. V was clipped by 4 bases and J by 5 bases, with 13 bases between them. The CDR3 DNA reads TGCGCCAGCAGCCCTGGGCCAGGGAACAATGAGCAGTTCTTC. Protein product: CASSPGPGNNEQFF.

The chain couples TRBV10-3 to TRBJ1-4, with no clear D. CDR3 size: 14 residues. V lost 6 bases to trimming and J lost 2 bases, with 10 bases between them. Germline CDR1 and CDR2: ENHRY and SYGVKD. CDR3 DNA: TGTGCCATCAGCGAGGGTAGGACTAATGAAAAACTGTTTTTT. Its protein is CAISEGRTNEKLFF.

The V and J genes are TRBV19 and TRBJ1-5, with no clear D. The CDR3 sequence is 13 residues long. Between the trimmed V and J ends, which lost 5 bases and 0 bases, there was a span of 5 bases. CDR1 is LNHDA, CDR2 SQIVND, per germline (reference sequence). CDR3 protein: CASSPYSNQPQHF. The CDR3 DNA sequence: TGTGCCAGTAGTCCTTATAGCAATCAGCCCCAGCATTTT.

The chain has TRBV11-2 and TRBJ2-7, with D uncertain. Per germline, CDR1 SGHAT and CDR2 FQNNGV. CDR3 length: 17 amino acids. The V end lost 5 bases, the J end lost 12 bases, and 32 bases lay between the germline ends. CDR3 sequence: CASSPRPVTRGGIRRYF. CDR3 in DNA: TGTGCCAGCAGCCCCCGTCCCGTCACCCGAGGCGGAATCCGACGGTACTTC. Together with reference TRBV11-2 and TRBJ2-7, the CDR3 gives the full variable domain: EAGVAQSPRYKIIEKRQSVAFWCNPISGHATLYWYQQILGQGPKLLIQFQNNGVVDDSQLPKDRFSAERLKGVDSTLKIQPAKLEDSAVYLCASSPRPVTRGGIRRYFGPGTRLTVT.

This CDR3 is CASGTGGIYGYTF. CDR3 DNA sequence: TGTGCCAGCGGGACAGGGGGCATCTATGGCTACACCTTC. The genes are TRBV6-6 and TRBJ1-2, with 12 bases that match TRBD1. Germline V gene lookup returns CDR1 MNHNY and CDR2 SVGAGI (reference sequence). With V trimmed by 8 bases and J by 4 bases, 2 bases remained unmatched. CDR3 length: 13 residues.

This clone was found a few times. V is TRBV6-5 and J is TRBJ2-1, with 8 bases fitting TRBD2. This CDR3 is 14 amino acids long. J was trimmed by 2 bases and V by 6 bases; bases with no gene match: 3. Per the germline V gene, CDR1 is MNHEY and CDR2 is SVGAGI. DNA for the CDR3: TGTGCCAGCAGGGGACTAGGAGCCTACAATGAGCAGTTCTTC. Translated: CASRGLGAYNEQFF.

V usage is TRBV11-1 and J usage is TRBJ2-7; 8 nucleotides match TRBD1. CDR1 is SGHAT and CDR2 is FQDESV in the germline V gene (reference sequence). The V gene end was trimmed by 3 bases and the J gene end by 1 base; junction bases not matched to a gene: 2. This CDR3 has 14 amino acids. The DNA of the CDR3 is TGTGCCAGCAGCTTGCAGGGGGCTTCCTACGAGCAGTACTTC. Translated, it gives CASSLQGASYEQYF.

V usage is TRBV7-6 and J usage is TRBJ2-7, with 10 bases that match TRBD1. The junction had 0 bases not matched to a gene; V was cut back by 1 base and J by 6 bases. From germline, CDR1 is SGHVS and CDR2 FNYEAQ. CDR3 size: 13 residues. The CDR3 reads CASSLGTGGEQYF. DNA for the CDR3: TGTGCCAGCAGCTTAGGGACAGGGGGCGAGCAGTACTTC. The complete variable domain, with remaining parts taken from reference TRBV7-6 and TRBJ2-7, reads GAGVSQSPRYKVTKRGQDVALRCDPISGHVSLYWYRQALGQGPEFLTYFNYEAQQDKSGLPNDRFSAERPEGSISTLTIQRTEQRDSAMYRCASSLGTGGEQYFGPGTRLTVT.

The chain links TRBV27 to TRBJ1-1; D unclear. This CDR3 region has 14 residues. Trimming took 2 bases from V and 0 from J, leaving 7 bases between them. Looked up from germline, CDR1 is MNHEY and CDR2 is SMNVEV (reference sequence). The CDR3: CASSLKNMNTEAFF. DNA for the CDR3: TGTGCCAGCAGTTTAAAGAATATGAACACTGAAGCTTTCTTT.

With regard to this clone: The sample holds other DNA sequences that translate to the same CDR3. CDR3 loop: CASSPGQGSEKLFF. CDR3 sequence (DNA): TGTGCCAGCTCACCCGGACAGGGGTCTGAAAAACTGTTTTTT. The V call is TRBV18, the J call TRBJ1-4, with 9 nucleotides matching TRBD1. The germline V gene has CDR1 KGHSH and CDR2 LQKENI. Trimming took 3 bases from V and 7 from J; bases not matched to a gene: 3. The CDR3 totals 14 residues.

This clone was recorded only once. The V and J genes are TRBV28 and TRBJ1-3; 7 bases align to TRBD1. Germline V lookup: CDR1 MDHEN, CDR2 SYDVKM. V gave up 2 bases and J gave up 0 bases; unmatched junction bases: 4. The CDR3 runs 16 residues. The CDR3 region has the DNA TGTGCCAGCAGTTTAGTCGCAGGGGGCTCTGGAAACACCATATATTTT. Translating gives CASSLVAGGSGNTIYF. Looking up the rest from reference TRBV28 and TRBJ1-3 gives the full variable domain: DVKVTQSSRYLVKRTGEKVFLECVQDMDHENMFWYRQDPGLGLRLIYFSYDVKMKEKGDIPEGYSVSREKKERFSLILESASTNQTSMYLCASSLVAGGSGNTIYFGEGSWLTVV.

The chain joins TRBV7-9 to TRBJ2-3; 9 bases are shared with TRBD2. The CDR3 contains 16 residues. The V and J ends lost 5 bases and 6 bases, in that order; junction bases with no gene match: 12. Germline assignment: CDR1 SEHNR and CDR2 FQNEAQ (reference sequence). CDR3 amino acids: CASSLYSSGIADTQYF. The CDR3 bases are TGTGCCAGCAGCCTATACTCTAGCGGGATCGCGGATACGCAGTATTTT.

The chain is built from TRBV6-5 and TRBJ2-5; D is perhaps TRBD1 (5 bases). The J call could be wrong; TRBJ2-7 is a better fit for the DNA end. The CDR3 contains 11 residues. Germline CDR1 reads MNHEY; CDR2 reads SVGAGI. CDR3 sequence (DNA): TGTGCCAGCAGCCAGGGATCCGAGCAGTACTTC. Translating it yields CASSQGSEQYF.

The genes are TRBV4-1 and TRBJ2-1; possible D gene TRBD2, 5 bases. The V gene's germline CDR1 is MGHRA and CDR2 YSYEKL. The CDR3 sequence is 17 residues long. The V end was cut by 0 bases, the J end by 0 bases, with 12 bases between. CDR3 protein: CASSQDEERSSYNEQFF. CDR3 DNA sequence: TGCGCCAGCAGCCAAGATGAGGAGCGGAGCTCCTACAATGAGCAGTTCTTC.

About this clone: The sample contains more than one DNA sequence encoding this CDR3. The rearrangement joins TRBV15 to TRBJ1-5; no firm D call. From germline, CDR1 is LNHNV and CDR2 YYDKDF (reference sequence). The V end lost 5 bases, the J end lost 0 bases, and 5 bases lay between the germline ends. The CDR3 spans 13 residues. The CDR3: CATSLGSNQPQHF. CDR3 DNA sequence: TGTGCCACCAGCCTCGGTAGCAATCAGCCCCAGCATTTT. The variable domain in full, completed from reference TRBV15 and TRBJ1-5, reads DAMVIQNPRYQVTQFGKPVTLSCSQTLNHNVMYWYQQKSSQAPKLLFHYYDKDFNNEADTPDNFQSRRPNTSFCFLDIRSPGLGDTAMYLCATSLGSNQPQHFGDGTRLSIL.

This clone appeared a single time. The CDR3 nucleotides are TGTGCCAGCAGCTTGGGGCTGGGACAGGGAGATCAAGATACGCAGTATTTT. Its translation: CASSLGLGQGDQDTQYF. The chain combines TRBV5-5 with TRBJ2-3, with 9 bases matching TRBD1. This CDR3 comprises 17 residues. J was trimmed by 5 bases and V by 0 bases; bases with no gene match: 10. The germline V gene encodes CDR1 SGHKS and CDR2 YYEKEE (reference sequence).

Comment on this clone: Other DNA sequences in the same sample also yield this CDR3. The chain joins TRBV7-9 to TRBJ1-4; 7 bases match TRBD1. The CDR3 length is 13 residues. CDR1 is SEHNR, CDR2 FQNEAQ, per germline (reference sequence). V lost 5 bases, J lost 8 bases, and 5 bases stayed unmatched. The CDR3 DNA reads TGTGCCAGCAGCCCCCAGGGGGGGGAAAAACTGTTTTTT. It specifies CASSPQGGEKLFF.

Concerning this clone: Possible read error: a much larger clone is one base away. Other nucleotide sequences from this sample produce the same CDR3. The chain links TRBV7-9 to TRBJ1-5; no clear D gene. In germline, CDR1 is SEHNR, CDR2 FQNEAQ (reference sequence). The CDR3 spans 13 residues. The V and J ends lost 1 base and 11 bases respectively, with 12 bases between them. The CDR3 sequence: CASSLESGGTQHF. DNA of the CDR3: TGTGCCAGCAGCTTAGAATCAGGAGGCACCCAGCATTTT.

The rearrangement uses TRBV29-1 and TRBJ2-7, with a tentative D call TRBD2 (6 bases). Germline CDR1 and CDR2: SQVTM and ANQGSEA. The CDR3 extends over 11 amino acids. Between the trimmed V and J ends, which lost 5 bases and 11 bases, there was a span of 16 bases. The DNA for the CDR3 is TGCAGCGTTAGCGGGCAGGGCTCAAAGTACTTC. Amino acid sequence: CSVSGQGSKYF.

The sample holds a few counts of this clone. The genes are TRBV2 and TRBJ1-6; 9 bases map to TRBD1. Germline-derived CDR1 and CDR2 are SNHLY and FYNNEI. J gave up 10 bases and V 9 bases, and 7 bases lay outside the gene matches. This CDR3 has 13 amino acids. CDR3: CARAGQGNSPLHF. The CDR3, as DNA: TGTGCCAGGGCAGGACAGGGGAACTCACCCCTCCACTTT.

This CDR3 reads CASSPTGFYEQYF. The CDR3 region has the DNA TGTGCCAGCAGCCCTACCGGGTTCTACGAGCAGTACTTC. V gene TRBV7-8 combines with J gene TRBJ2-7; unclear D gene. The CDR3 consists of 13 residues. V was pared by 5 bases and J by 3 bases, with 11 bases between. Germline CDR1 reads SGHVS; CDR2 reads FQNEAQ. Full variable domain (rest looked up from reference TRBV7-8 and TRBJ2-7): GAGVSQSPRYKVAKRGQDVALRCDPISGHVSLFWYQQALGQGPEFLTYFQNEAQLDKSGLPSDRFFAERPEGSVSTLKIQRTQQEDSAVYLCASSPTGFYEQYFGPGTRLTVT.

The rearrangement links TRBV6-4 to TRBJ2-2; tentative D call: TRBD1 (5 bases). Looked up from germline, CDR1 is MRHNA and CDR2 is SNTAGT. The CDR3 totals 13 residues. The V end lost 5 bases, the J end lost 5 bases, and 9 bases lay between the germline ends. DNA of the CDR3: TGTGCCAGCAGTCCGCAGGGAACCGGGGAGCTGTTTTTT. Amino acids: CASSPQGTGELFF.

CDR3: CASSYSAGGQGETQYF. Here the CDR3 DNA reads TGTGCCAGCAGTTACTCGGCGGGAGGGCAGGGGGAGACCCAGTACTTC. The rearrangement uses TRBV6-5 and TRBJ2-5; TRBD2 aligns across 9 bases. The CDR3 has 16 amino acids. Germline assignment: CDR1 MNHEY and CDR2 SVGAGI. Trimming cost V 0 bases and J 5 bases; bases outside gene matches: 7.

The V and J genes are TRBV7-2 and TRBJ2-7, with D hard to call. The CDR3 runs to 12 residues. The germline CDR1 and CDR2 sequences are SGHTA and FQGNSA. Trimming removed 3 bases from V and 6 bases from J, with 9 bases in between. DNA for the CDR3: TGTGCCAGCAGCTTCGTAAAGGGCGAGCAGTACTTC. It yields the protein CASSFVKGEQYF.